This T cell receptor beta chain was identified in a study of blood T cell repertoires in COVID-19. The overall study: Sites across the United States, Italy and Spain contributed samples from acute and convalescent COVID-19. T cells, B-cell-depleted T cells, or PBMCs provided the cDNA or gDNA that served as material.

Original analysis: Researchers report that nucleated cell counts were estimated from reference gene primer amplification. The assay was immunoSEQ multiplex PCR, and TCRdb's table has in-frame clones only and misses some. D and trimming were read from the DNA, whereas the V and J calls and clone size are those reported in that table. Here the sample spans around 110,000 clones, 83% being singletons. The TCR was taken from a man younger than 45 with acute or convalescent COVID-19. The sequenced sample consisted of peripheral blood.

CDR3 in amino acids: CASSATGGATEAFF. In DNA form, the CDR3 reads TGTGCCAGCAGCGCTACAGGGGGGGCCACTGAAGCTTTCTTT. This rearrangement joins TRBV9 to TRBJ1-1, with TRBD1 identical over 8 bases. This CDR3 comprises 14 residues. The V gene's germline CDR1 is SGDLS and CDR2 YYNGEE. With V trimmed by 3 bases and J by 4 bases, 5 bases remained unmatched.